This T cell receptor (beta chain) is drawn from a study of shared clonotypes between healthy human individuals. Study summary: Researchers assigned three CD4 naive, three CD4 memory, two CD8 naive and one CD8 memory plate to each donor. Study findings and constraints: Lower generation probabilities were found for non-shared clonotypes than for those shared by all four donors.

To note about this clone: Its antigen is undetermined.

TCRdb keeps only in-frame clones here, not all; method: immunoSEQ multiplex PCR. The data show about 2 million clones, with about 95% seen just once and around 1% held by the top ten. Terminally differentiated effector memory CD45RA+ cells were excluded from the naive CD8 cells, which were CD45RO-negative and positively selected for CCR7. The source material was naive CD8+ T cells sorted from blood. The origin of this receptor is a man aged 18 to 30 in good health.

In DNA form, the CDR3 reads TGTGCCATCAGTGGGACAGACCTGTTCTACGAGCAGTACTTC. Translated, it gives CAISGTDLFYEQYF. This rearrangement joins TRBV10-3 to TRBJ2-7; maybe TRBD1 (6 bases). This CDR3 comprises 14 residues. The V end lost 4 bases, the J end lost 3 bases, and 13 bases lay between the germline ends. Germline V CDR1 and CDR2: ENHRY, SYGVKD.